Below are 19 T cell receptor beta chains sequenced from a single sample in a study of radiotherapy plus CTLA-4 blockade in lung cancer (dated by TCRdb to between 2018 and 2020). Library preparation was by the immunoSEQ multiplex PCR assay. TCRdb limited this immuneACCESS table to in-frame rearrangements with V and J called. A share of clones is missing; checked studies link under half to unresolved V genes, and the rest is unexplained. The sample data list about 51,000 clones, and around 79% of these were observed just once. In total, the top ten clones hold 2% to 2.5% of the sample. The sample consisted of peripheral blood, taken from a patient treated with radiotherapy plus ipilimumab. Receptor source: a human donor with non-small cell lung cancer whose response to radiotherapy plus ipilimumab could not be evaluated.

The chain is built from TRBV6-5 and TRBJ1-5; perhaps TRBD1 as D (6 bases). CDR1 MNHEY and CDR2 SVGAGI come from the germline V gene. The ends were cut back, 2 bases at V and 3 bases at J, with 11 bases in the middle. The CDR3 runs to 15 residues. The chain's CDR3 is CASSYTPGVNQPQHF. CDR3 sequence (DNA): TGTGCCAGCAGTTACACGCCAGGGGTCAATCAGCCCCAGCATTTT.

The CDR3 DNA reads TGTGCCAGCAGCTTAGAGAGGACAGCGACCTACGAGCAGTACTTC. It yields the protein CASSLERTATYEQYF. This chain connects TRBV11-2 to TRBJ2-7; D perhaps matches TRBD1 (6 bases). The CDR3 has 15 amino acids. V lost 0 bases to trimming and J lost 2 bases, with 11 bases between them. Per germline, CDR1 SGHAT and CDR2 FQNNGV.

This sequence joins TRBV7-2 and TRBJ2-3, with 8 bases identical to TRBD2. CDR3 length equals 14 residues. Germline trimming cut 6 bases from V and 3 bases from J; bases unmatched to any gene: 5. Germline-derived CDR1 and CDR2 are SGHTA and FQGNSA. The CDR3 DNA reads TGTGCCAGCAGGACGGGAGGGCCAACAGATACGCAGTATTTT. Translated: CASRTGGPTDTQYF.

This rearrangement joins TRBV7-2 to TRBJ1-2; 7 positions match TRBD1. The J segment lost 7 bases and the V segment lost 3 bases, leaving 8 bases of the junction unmatched. CDR3 length: 14 residues. Germline lookup yields CDR1 SGHTA and CDR2 FQGNSA. The CDR3 bases are TGTGCCAGCAGCTTTACTTACAGGGGAGGTGGCTACACCTTC. As protein: CASSFTYRGGGYTF. Together with reference TRBV7-2 and TRBJ1-2, the CDR3 gives the full variable domain: GAGVSQSPSNKVTEKGKDVELRCDPISGHTALYWYRQSLGQGLEFLIYFQGNSAPDKSGLPSDRFSAERTGGSVSTLTIQRTQQEDSAVYLCASSFTYRGGGYTFGSGTRLTVV.

This chain uses TRBV7-3 with TRBJ2-1, with 11 bases fitting TRBD2. The V and J ends lost 5 bases and 1 base, in that order; junction bases with no gene match: 16. From germline, CDR1 is SGHTA and CDR2 FQGTGA. This CDR3 spans 20 amino acids. CDR3 sequence: CASSLIAGGPSSSSYNEQFF. CDR3 DNA sequence: TGTGCCAGCAGCCTAATAGCGGGAGGGCCTAGTAGTAGTTCCTACAATGAGCAGTTCTTC.

Comment on this clone: At one of its ends the junction is not consistent with the germline gene, which may arise from a read error. The chain combines TRBV19 with TRBJ1-1; tentatively, D is TRBD1 (6 bases). The CDR3 extends over 16 amino acids. The germline V gene encodes CDR1 LNHDA and CDR2 SQIVND (reference sequence). The CDR3 loop reads CASSLEQGLIVTEAFF. For the CDR3, the DNA is TGTGCCAGTAGTCTAGAACAGGGTTTGATCGTCACTGAAGCTTTCTTT.

This chain uses TRBV27 with TRBJ2-7; TRBD2 is a possible D gene (6 bases). Germline assignment: CDR1 MNHEY and CDR2 SMNVEV (reference sequence). Trimming removed 6 bases from V and 0 bases from J, with 12 bases in between. This CDR3 is built from 14 residues. Here the CDR3 DNA reads TGTGCCAGCAGCGAGGGAGGTAGCTCCTACGAGCAGTACTTC. Protein sequence: CASSEGGSSYEQYF.

V is TRBV18 and J is TRBJ2-7, with 8 bases lining up with TRBD2. CDR1 KGHSH and CDR2 LQKENI come from the germline V gene. The CDR3 is 17 residues long. V was clipped by 3 bases and J by 5 bases; unmatched bases: 15. The CDR3 spells CASSPPGPAGEGNEQYF. DNA of the CDR3: TGTGCCAGCTCACCCCCGGGACCAGCGGGAGAGGGGAACGAGCAGTACTTC.

The chain links TRBV7-2 to TRBJ1-1; 9 bases match TRBD1. CDR1 is SGHTA, CDR2 FQGNSA, per germline. V shed 5 bases and J 5 bases; nucleotides not matched to a gene: 3. The CDR3 totals 13 residues. The CDR3: CASSLGTGTEAFF. In DNA, the CDR3 is TGTGCCAGCAGCCTGGGGACAGGGACTGAAGCTTTCTTT. Full variable domain (rest looked up from reference TRBV7-2 and TRBJ1-1): GAGVSQSPSNKVTEKGKDVELRCDPISGHTALYWYRQSLGQGLEFLIYFQGNSAPDKSGLPSDRFSAERTGGSVSTLTIQRTQQEDSAVYLCASSLGTGTEAFFGQGTRLTVV.

V and J are TRBV9 and TRBJ2-2; 8 nucleotides agree with TRBD2. CDR3 length: 18 amino acids. The germline CDR1 and CDR2 sequences are SGDLS and YYNGEE. J lost 4 bases, V lost 0 bases, and 11 bases had no gene match. The CDR3 protein is CASSVDGSGAPGTGELFF. The DNA for the CDR3 is TGTGCCAGCAGCGTAGACGGTAGCGGGGCCCCGGGCACCGGGGAGCTGTTTTTT.

This chain joins TRBV28 and TRBJ1-5; 8 bases align to TRBD1. The germline V gene has CDR1 MDHEN and CDR2 SYDVKM. V was clipped by 2 bases and J by 6 bases; unmatched bases: 0. The CDR3 runs to 13 residues. The CDR3 here is CASSLQGAQPQHF. CDR3 DNA: TGTGCCAGCAGTTTACAGGGGGCTCAGCCCCAGCATTTT. Complete variable domain (other parts from reference TRBV28 and TRBJ1-5): DVKVTQSSRYLVKRTGEKVFLECVQDMDHENMFWYRQDPGLGLRLIYFSYDVKMKEKGDIPEGYSVSREKKERFSLILESASTNQTSMYLCASSLQGAQPQHFGDGTRLSIL.

V gene TRBV19 combines with J gene TRBJ1-6, with TRBD1 identical over 7 bases. In germline, CDR1 is LNHDA, CDR2 SQIVND (reference sequence). V dropped 5 bases and J dropped 10; count of bases not matched to a gene: 11. This CDR3 has 15 residues. The CDR3 nucleotides are TGTGCCAGTAGTCTCTTGGGACAGTCATCCTCACCCCTCCACTTT. Its translation is CASSLLGQSSSPLHF.

The gene calls are TRBV2 and TRBJ2-5; D perhaps matches TRBD2 (7 bases). The CDR3 spans 15 residues. CDR1 and CDR2 (germline): SNHLY, FYNNEI. V gave up 3 bases and J gave up 5 bases, with 16 bases separating them. The CDR3 nucleotides read TGTGCCAGCAGTGAGGGGGGGCCGGGGGTGGAGACCCAGTACTTC. Translation: CASSEGGPGVETQYF.

The chain has TRBV28 and TRBJ1-5; 8 nucleotides agree with TRBD1. The germline V gene has CDR1 MDHEN and CDR2 SYDVKM. This CDR3 has 15 residues. The V and J ends lost 7 bases and 7 bases, in that order; junction bases with no gene match: 12. The CDR3 bases are TGTGCCAGCACCGTGGCAGGGGGCGCGTGGCAGCCCCAGCATTTT. It translates to CASTVAGGAWQPQHF.

J is TRBJ2-5 and V is TRBV2; TRBD1 agrees at 9 bases. The germline gives CDR1 SNHLY, CDR2 FYNNEI. CDR3 length equals 15 residues. Trimming removed 4 bases from V and 10 bases from J; junction bases left unmatched: 13. The CDR3 DNA is TGTGCCAGCAGTGGGAGGACAGGGGCGGCCGAGGGCCAGTACTTC. Protein product: CASSGRTGAAEGQYF.

This chain connects TRBV6-5 to TRBJ1-1, with TRBD1 matching 7 bases. Germline lookup yields CDR1 MNHEY and CDR2 SVGAGI. Trimming removed 6 bases from V and 7 bases from J; junction bases left unmatched: 5. The CDR3 is 12 residues long. CDR3 amino acids: CASRQGPFEAFF. The CDR3 region has the DNA TGTGCCAGCAGACAGGGGCCTTTTGAAGCTTTCTTT.

This chain uses TRBV19 with TRBJ1-5; possibly TRBD1 for D (6 bases). Germline loops: CDR1 LNHDA, CDR2 SQIVND (reference sequence). The CDR3 has 15 residues. V lost 5 bases to trimming and J lost 1 base, with 12 bases between them. This CDR3 is CASSFRTDSNQPQHF. The CDR3 nucleotides read TGTGCCAGTAGTTTCCGGACAGACAGCAATCAGCCCCAGCATTTT.

CDR3 in amino acids: CASSRTLLVSAETQYF. The DNA of the CDR3 is TGTGCCAGCAGCAGAACCCTCCTCGTTAGCGCGGAGACCCAGTACTTC. J is TRBJ2-5 and V is TRBV9, with D perhaps TRBD2 (5 bases). The length of the CDR3 is 16 residues. Per germline, CDR1 SGDLS and CDR2 YYNGEE. The V gene lost 4 bases and the J gene lost 5 bases, with 21 bases spanning the gap.

CDR3 DNA sequence: TGTGCCAGCAGTCCCCGGGTAGCGGGGGGACTAGAGCTGTTTTTT. Protein: CASSPRVAGGLELFF. The V call is TRBV6-1, the J call TRBJ2-2; 10 nucleotides agree with TRBD2. Trimming took 5 bases from V and 11 from J; bases not matched to a gene: 11. CDR1 MNHNS and CDR2 SASEGT come from the germline V gene. This CDR3 has 15 residues.